The rows below give T cell receptor beta chains drawn from one sample of a study of regulatory T cells in long-lasting Graves disease. MiXCR, applied by TCRdb to the multiplex PCR reads, yields one record per CDR3 protein. The table shows around 430,000 distinct CDR3 sequences, with 20% to 25% occurring only once. The starting material was peripheral blood mononuclear cells (PBMCs), obtained when the disease was refractory, from a patient treated with antithyroid drugs. The receptors were sampled from a female donor with Graves disease. Each CDR3 is given with its conserved first and last residue. D genes are given only for firm matches. For some rows the clone size is stated as once, few or many, or as a class when expanded; others skip it.

size,V,J,D,CDR3,DNA
-,TRBV2,TRBJ1-1,-,CASRQAAFF,TGTGCCAGCAGGCAAGCAGCTTTCTTT
many,TRBV6-2/TRBV6-3,TRBJ2-5,TRBD1,CASSWGQQETQYF,TGTGCCAGCAGTTGGGGACAGCAAGAGACCCAGTACTTC
few,TRBV3-1,TRBJ1-2,-,CASSHPWVDYGYTF,TGTGCCAGCAGCCATCCCTGGGTCGACTATGGCTACACCTTC
many,TRBV28,TRBJ2-7,TRBD1,CASSTGGTGIYEQYF,TGTGCCAGCAGTACGGGTGGGACAGGGATCTACGAGCAGTACTTC
many,TRBV28,TRBJ1-6,-,CASSLVVRVSPLHF,TGTGCCAGCAGTTTAGTTGTCAGGGTCTCACCCCTCCACTTT
few,TRBV6-1,TRBJ2-5,-,CASSTTLLETQYF,TGTGCCAGCAGTACGACCCTTCTAGAGACCCAGTACTTC
few,TRBV4-1,TRBJ1-2,-,CASSPGEGAGYTF,TGCGCCAGCAGCCCCGGAGAAGGGGCTGGCTACACCTTC
few,TRBV30,TRBJ1-4,TRBD1,CALSGQGHEKLFF,TGTGCCTTATCGGGACAGGGGCATGAAAAACTGTTTTTT
-,TRBV7-2,TRBJ1-5,-,CASSSSGRVTDTQHF,TGTGCCAGCAGCTCGAGCGGGAGGGTCACAGATACGCAGCATTTT
many,TRBV28,TRBJ2-7,-,CASSLDPGSSYEQYF,TGTGCCAGCAGTTTGGACCCAGGGAGCTCCTACGAGCAGTACTTC
few,TRBV9,TRBJ1-6,-,CASSVGPEYNSPLHF,TGTGCCAGCAGCGTAGGCCCAGAGTATAATTCACCCCTCCACTTT
few,TRBV20-1,TRBJ2-5,-,CTPERQETQYF,TGCACGCCGGAGCGGCAAGAGACCCAGTACTTC
few,TRBV7-6,TRBJ1-2,TRBD1,CASSTNRGRLSGYGYTF,TGTGCCAGCAGCACAAACAGGGGGCGCTTATCGGGCTATGGCTACACCTTC
few,TRBV29-1,TRBJ2-2,TRBD2,CSVGAERGNTGELFF,TGCAGCGTTGGGGCTGAGCGGGGCAACACCGGGGAGCTGTTTTTT
-,TRBV28,TRBJ2-1,-,CASSPPSNEQFF,TGTGCCAGCAGTCCTCCATCTAATGAGCAGTTCTTC
many,TRBV7-2,TRBJ1-1,-,CASSLRGAEAFF,TGTGCCAGCAGCTTAAGGGGTGCTGAAGCTTTCTTT
-,TRBV14,TRBJ1-6,-,CASSQAQNSPLHF,TGTGCCAGCAGCCAAGCCCAGAATTCACCCCTCCACTTT
-,TRBV9,TRBJ1-1,-,CASSALSGNTEAFF,TGTGCCAGCAGCGCCCTATCGGGGAACACTGAAGCTTTCTTT
many,TRBV2,TRBJ1-1,-,CASRGDVGNTEAFF,TGTGCCAGCAGGGGGGACGTAGGGAACACTGAAGCTTTCTTT
-,TRBV5-1,TRBJ2-7,-,CASSLEGQSHQEQYF,TGCGCCAGCAGCTTGGAGGGACAATCTCACCAGGAGCAGTACTTC
-,TRBV5-5,TRBJ2-5,-,CASSAGRGGAEETQYF,TGTGCCAGCAGCGCGGGCAGAGGGGGGGCCGAAGAGACCCAGTACTTC
many,TRBV7-2,TRBJ1-5,-,CASNLQPYQPQHF,TGTGCCAGCAATCTACAGCCTTATCAGCCCCAGCATTTT
few,TRBV4-3,TRBJ1-6,-,CASSQDSSWEGSPLHF,TGCGCCAGCAGCCAAGATTCAAGTTGGGAGGGATCACCCCTCCACTTT
many,TRBV6-1,TRBJ1-2,TRBD1,CASSKGQGNYGYTF,TGTGCCAGCAGTAAGGGACAGGGGAACTATGGCTACACCTTC
-,TRBV6-1,TRBJ2-7,TRBD2,CASRHSGSSYEQYF,TGTGCCAGCAGGCATAGCGGGAGCTCCTACGAGCAGTACTTC
many,TRBV28,TRBJ2-7,-,CASNPGGPYEQYF,TGTGCCAGCAACCCCGGAGGGCCCTACGAGCAGTACTTC
many,TRBV12-3/TRBV12-4,TRBJ1-1,TRBD1,CASTQGAQNTEAFF,TGTGCCAGCACCCAGGGGGCCCAGAACACTGAAGCTTTCTTT
-,TRBV12-3/TRBV12-4,TRBJ1-1,TRBD1,CASSPSGTGGHTEAFF,TGTGCCAGCTCACCCTCCGGGACAGGGGGCCACACTGAAGCTTTCTTT
many,TRBV28,TRBJ2-5,-,CASSLLGKRTQYF,TGTGCCAGCAGTTTACTTGGAAAGCGGACCCAGTACTTC
many,TRBV28,TRBJ2-7,-,CASSLPSEQYF,TGTGCCAGCAGTTTGCCGAGCGAGCAGTACTTC
many,TRBV28,TRBJ2-7,-,CASRGAGASVIREQYF,TGTGCCAGCAGGGGAGCAGGGGCTTCTGTAATCCGTGAGCAGTACTTC
-,TRBV12-3/TRBV12-4,TRBJ2-1,TRBD2,CASSPTSGRDEQFF,TGTGCCAGCAGTCCGACTAGCGGGAGGGATGAGCAGTTCTTC
-,TRBV7-8,TRBJ1-1,-,CASLVGPREEAFF,TGTGCCAGCCTTGTCGGGCCGCGAGAAGAAGCTTTCTTT
few,TRBV15,TRBJ1-5,-,CATSRTEVGGINQPQHF,TGTGCCACCAGCAGAACTGAAGTAGGAGGGATCAATCAGCCCCAGCATTTT
many,TRBV6-1,TRBJ1-1,-,CASSQKSSTEAFF,TGTGCCAGCAGCCAAAAGTCGAGCACTGAAGCTTTCTTT
-,TRBV2,TRBJ1-6,-,CASSGGPLDPPLHF,TGTGCCAGCAGCGGGGGGCCGCTTGATCCACCCCTCCACTTT
many,TRBV7-2,TRBJ2-7,TRBD1,CASSYWGQGSYEQYF,TGTGCCAGCAGCTATTGGGGACAGGGGTCGTACGAGCAGTACTTC
many,TRBV28,TRBJ2-5,-,CASSLSEAVTQETQYF,TGTGCCAGCAGTTTATCCGAGGCAGTTACACAAGAGACCCAGTACTTC
few,TRBV6-5,TRBJ1-4,-,CASSYRGSEGEKLFF,TGTGCCAGCAGTTACCGGGGCTCAGAAGGTGAAAAACTGTTTTTT
-,TRBV7-2,TRBJ1-2,-,CASSLYYETGPNYGYTF,TGTGCCAGCAGCTTGTACTACGAGACAGGCCCTAACTATGGCTACACCTTC